The clone carrying this T cell receptor beta chain was observed a handful of times. Its antigen is unknown. Cells sorted as Tregs were CD4+, CD25+ and CD127-/low. General study results and limits: Tumor Tregs overlapped most with tumor, then blood, naive CD4+ cells.

Semi-nested PCR with Nested Universal Primer A followed constant-region reverse priming of full-length variable regions. From the 5' RACE reads, TCRdb called clonotypes with MiXCR, one entry per CDR3 protein. Of about 57,000 distinct CDR3 sequences in the sample, less than 30% are singletons; the top ten hold approximately 2%. Looked up from germline, CDR1 is SGHVS and CDR2 is FNYEAQ. CDR3 length: 17 amino acids. With 5 bases removed from V and 7 bases from J, the gap between germline ends came to 24 bases. Sequencing used tumor-infiltrating Tregs sorted from the breast tumor. This rearrangement joins TRBV7-6 to TRBJ2-1, with a possible D match to TRBD2 (6 bases). The sequence was obtained from a female donor with breast cancer. CDR3 residues: CASSPKYVREKTNEQFF. The CDR3 nucleotides read TGTGCCAGCAGCCCGAAGTACGTACGGGAGAAGACGAATGAGCAGTTCTTC.